Listed below are T cell receptor beta chains from one sample, sequenced in a study of beta chain features in type 1 diabetes. TCRdb's copy holds only in-frame clones and misses some; the assay was immunoSEQ multiplex PCR. The sample shows about 28,000 clones, 65% of them seen only once. Sequenced input: Tregs from blood. Receptors originate from a woman aged 25 to 39 with type 1 diabetes. The CDR3 runs from the conserved cysteine through the conserved F or W. A D gene is named only where the DNA matches it firmly.

j_call d_call v_call cdr3_nt cdr3_aa
TRBJ1-4 NA TRBV4-1 TGCGCCAGCAGCCAAGACATTCCGGGAGCTTTCAAAGGAAAACTGTTTTTT CASSQDIPGAFKGKLFF
TRBJ2-1 TRBD1 TRBV7-6 TGTGCCAGCAGTTCCCCCGGGGCAGGGGGCTCTGGCTACAATGAGCAGTTCTTC CASSSPGAGGSGYNEQFF
TRBJ1-1 NA TRBV18 TGTGCCAGCTCACCCAGGGAAATGAACACTGAAGCTTTCTTT CASSPREMNTEAFF
TRBJ2-1 TRBD2 TRBV7-6 TGTGCCAGCAGCTTTGGGGCGGGAGGGAACAATGAGCAGTTCTTC CASSFGAGGNNEQFF
TRBJ2-3 NA TRBV7-2 TGTGCCAGCAGCTTAGTTTGGGGGCCAGGGGATACGCAGTATTTT CASSLVWGPGDTQYF
TRBJ2-1 TRBD2 TRBV5-1 TGCGCCAGCAGCCCCCCGACTAGCGCCAATGAGCAGTTCTTC CASSPPTSANEQFF
TRBJ1-1 TRBD1 TRBV29-1 TGCAGCGTTATTGGACAGGGCACTGAAGCTTTCTTT CSVIGQGTEAFF
TRBJ2-1 TRBD1 TRBV18 TGTGCCAGCTCACCAACAGGGGGCAATGAGCAGTTCTTC CASSPTGGNEQFF
TRBJ2-1 TRBD2 TRBV11-2 TGTGCCAGCAGCCTGGGACTAGCGGCCTACAATGAGCAGTTCTTC CASSLGLAAYNEQFF
TRBJ2-7 TRBD2 TRBV28 TGTGCCAGCAGTTCAGAACGGAGGACTAGCGGCTACGAGCAGTACTTC CASSSERRTSGYEQYF
TRBJ2-2 NA TRBV5-6 TGTGCCAGCAGCTTGGTCGACTCCTTCCTCGCCGGGGAGCTGTTTTTT CASSLVDSFLAGELFF
TRBJ1-2 NA TRBV5-1 TGCGCCAGCAGCTCCCGCGAACAACAGGGAATCGGCTACACCTTC CASSSREQQGIGYTF